This is a list of T cell receptor beta chains from one sample in a study of siplizumab effects on memory and regulatory T cells. TCRdb's table, derived via immunoSEQ multiplex PCR, lists solely in-frame clones and lacks some. Here the sample spans around 65,000 clones, 79% being singletons. Sequenced input: memory CD4+ T cells sorted from blood. The source of these receptors is a human donor in good health. The CDR3 runs from the conserved cysteine through the conserved F or W. D genes are given only for firm matches. The size entry is marked missing in some rows and otherwise reads once, few, many or a size class.

-,TRBJ1-5,TRBD1,TRBV28,CASSLSGTDFYSNQPQHF,TGTGCCAGCAGTTTAAGTGGGACAGATTTTTATAGCAATCAGCCCCAGCATTTT
-,TRBJ1-4,-,TRBV28,CATWGGGTFQEKLFF,TGTGCCACCTGGGGGGGTGGTACGTTTCAAGAAAAACTGTTTTTT
-,TRBJ1-3,-,TRBV5-1,CASSSDNGQAAIYF,TGCGCCAGCAGCTCGGACAACGGACAAGCCGCCATATATTTT
-,TRBJ1-2,-,TRBV6-5,CASSSRWGSGYGYTF,TGTGCCAGCAGCTCGCGGTGGGGTTCGGGCTATGGCTACACCTTC
-,TRBJ2-1,TRBD2,TRBV4-2,CASSQDLSGGAGEQFF,TGTGCCAGCAGCCAAGATCTTAGCGGGGGAGCGGGAGAGCAGTTCTTC
-,TRBJ2-4,-,TRBV27,CASSLFGALAKNIQYF,TGTGCCAGCAGTTTATTTGGGGCCCTAGCCAAAAACATTCAGTACTTC
-,TRBJ2-1,-,TRBV5-1,CASRKGYSYNEQFF,TGCGCCAGCAGAAAGGGATACTCCTACAATGAGCAGTTCTTC
-,TRBJ1-2,TRBD1,TRBV30,CAWGQGYLEWYTF,TGTGCCTGGGGACAGGGGTATCTAGAGTGGTACACCTTC
-,TRBJ2-2,-,TRBV25-1,CASSDYRAPNTGELFF,TGTGCCAGCAGTGATTACAGGGCCCCGAACACCGGGGAGCTGTTTTTT
-,TRBJ2-6,-,TRBV27,CASSSPRDGTRRGGANVLTF,TGTGCCAGCAGTTCCCCCAGGGACGGCACCCGGCGGGGTGGGGCCAACGTCCTGACTTTC
few,TRBJ1-2,TRBD1,TRBV11-2,CASSPPTGGGYTF,TGTGCCAGCAGCCCACCGACAGGGGGTGGCTACACCTTC
-,TRBJ1-1,-,TRBV6-1,CAASRVNTEAFF,TGTGCCGCATCAAGGGTGAACACTGAAGCTTTCTTT
-,TRBJ2-1,-,TRBV5-1,CASRISGSNYNEQFF,TGCGCCAGCAGGATAAGCGGGTCAAATTACAATGAGCAGTTCTTC
few,TRBJ1-1,TRBD1,TRBV5-1,CASSPRGQTEAFF,TGCGCCAGCAGCCCCAGGGGGCAGACTGAAGCTTTCTTT
-,TRBJ2-1,TRBD2,TRBV19,CASSSAGLAGYNEQFF,TGTGCCAGTAGCTCCGCCGGGCTAGCGGGTTACAATGAGCAGTTCTTC
-,TRBJ2-3,-,TRBV9,CASSVSGTSTDTQYF,TGTGCCAGCAGCGTATCCGGGACTAGCACAGATACGCAGTATTTT
-,TRBJ2-5,-,TRBV5-6,CASSLRYQETQYF,TGTGCCAGCAGCCTCCGGTACCAAGAGACCCAGTACTTC